The 23 T cell receptor beta chains in this list originate from one sample, sequenced in a study of blood T cell repertoires in COVID-19. This table comes from immunoSEQ multiplex PCR, and its TCRdb copy is limited to in-frame clones, with some not included. The sample includes approximately 190,000 clones, 79% of them seen just once. Sequenced: peripheral blood. These receptors all come from a man between 60 and 75 years old with active or convalescent COVID-19.

This clone was detected once. The chain has TRBV28 and TRBJ2-5; 12 bases are a match to TRBD2. The CDR3 extends over 14 amino acids. Trimming cost V 7 bases and J 5 bases; bases outside gene matches: 5. Germline CDR1 is MDHEN and CDR2 is SYDVKM. CDR3 residues: CASMLAGGPETQYF. The CDR3 DNA reads as TGTGCCAGCATGCTAGCGGGAGGGCCGGAGACCCAGTACTTC.

This sequence joins TRBV30 and TRBJ2-7; 7 bases map to TRBD1. The length of the CDR3 is 14 residues. CDR1 and CDR2 from the germline V gene are GTSNPN and SVGIG (reference sequence). V shed 3 bases and J 2 bases; nucleotides not matched to a gene: 7. The chain's CDR3 is CAWREPGGTYEQYF. CDR3 DNA sequence: TGTGCCTGGAGGGAACCAGGGGGTACCTACGAGCAGTACTTC.

The gene calls are TRBV18 and TRBJ2-5, with TRBD2 as a possible D gene (6 bases). The germline gives CDR1 KGHSH, CDR2 LQKENI. The CDR3 sequence is 15 residues long. Trimming stripped 8 bases from V and 2 bases from J, with 18 bases between. The CDR3 region is CASLGARRDQETQYF. The DNA for the CDR3 is TGTGCCAGCCTTGGGGCGCGGAGGGATCAAGAGACCCAGTACTTC.

This clone was counted a few times. The J gene is TRBJ2-3, the V gene TRBV7-6; 11 bases agree with TRBD2. V was clipped by 5 bases and J by 4 bases; unmatched bases: 14. Germline V gene sequence: CDR1 SGHVS, CDR2 FNYEAQ. The CDR3 is 18 residues long. CDR3 amino acids: CASSPTRILAGVPDTQYF. The CDR3 DNA is TGTGCCAGCAGCCCAACGCGAATACTAGCGGGAGTCCCAGATACGCAGTATTTT.

The chain employs TRBV7-9 and TRBJ2-1; 9 bases align to TRBD2. V was clipped by 1 base and J by 5 bases; unmatched bases: 3. CDR3 length: 15 amino acids. Germline V gene data show CDR1 as SEHNR and CDR2 as FQNEAQ (reference sequence). CDR3 amino acids: CASSLVAGGNNEQFF. CDR3 coding DNA: TGTGCCAGCAGCTTAGTGGCGGGAGGGAACAATGAGCAGTTCTTC.

The chain has TRBV6-6 and TRBJ2-1; TRBD2 matches at 9 bases. The CDR3 totals 14 residues. V was clipped by 5 bases and J by 7 bases; unmatched bases: 6. Germline CDR1 is MNHNY and CDR2 is SVGAGI (reference sequence). DNA for the CDR3: TGTGCCAGCAGTAATCTAGCGGGACAGAATGAGCAGTTCTTC. Residues: CASSNLAGQNEQFF.

A single count supports this clone. The gene calls are TRBV4-3 and TRBJ2-7; maybe TRBD2 (5 bases). The CDR3 length is 18 residues. CDR1 and CDR2 (germline): LGHNA, YSLEER. Trimming took off 0 bases at V and 5 bases at J, with 23 bases between the two ends. In DNA, the CDR3 is TGCGCCAGCAGCCAAGATCTAGGTAAGACTACCGACGCCCACGAGCAGTACTTC. The encoded protein is CASSQDLGKTTDAHEQYF.

V is TRBV2 and J is TRBJ1-1; D unclear. Per germline, CDR1 SNHLY and CDR2 FYNNEI. The V gene lost 2 bases and the J gene lost 2 bases, with 6 bases spanning the gap. The CDR3 length is 13 residues. The CDR3 sequence is CASSELFNTEAFF. The CDR3 DNA reads TGTGCCAGCAGTGAATTATTCAACACTGAAGCTTTCTTT.

In its sample, this clone was seen a few times. The chain couples TRBV7-8 to TRBJ1-1; D unclear. CDR1 and CDR2 from the germline V gene are SGHVS and FQNEAQ. The CDR3 has 12 amino acids. Trimming left V 1 base short and J 11 bases short, with 11 bases between. This CDR3 is CASSLDRGWAFF. CDR3 nucleotide sequence: TGTGCCAGCAGCTTAGACCGGGGATGGGCTTTCTTT.

The chain joins TRBV18 to TRBJ1-1, with 7 positions matching TRBD1. Trimming removed 1 base from V and 2 bases from J; junction bases left unmatched: 10. The CDR3 has 17 amino acids. Germline CDR1 reads KGHSH; CDR2 reads LQKENI. CDR3 amino acids: CASSPLGQPQPNTEAFF. CDR3 coding DNA: TGTGCCAGCTCACCACTGGGACAGCCTCAACCTAACACTGAAGCTTTCTTT.

The CDR3 DNA sequence: TGTGCCAGCAGTCGCGGGGGAAGGACCTACACCTTC. Translation: CASSRGGRTYTF. V and J are TRBV6-5 and TRBJ1-2; D perhaps matches TRBD1 (5 bases). The germline V gene encodes CDR1 MNHEY and CDR2 SVGAGI. The V gene lost 5 bases and the J gene lost 10 bases, with 14 bases spanning the gap. This CDR3 has 12 amino acids.

The chain uses TRBV5-1 and TRBJ2-1, with TRBD2 matching 11 bases. V was pared by 7 bases and J by 7 bases, with 4 bases of the junction left unmatched. The CDR3 has 13 amino acids. Germline V gene lookup returns CDR1 SGHRS and CDR2 YFSETQ. The CDR3 nucleotides are TGCGCCAGCCAGACTAGCGGGATGAATGAGCAGTTCTTC. It translates to CASQTSGMNEQFF.

The chain employs TRBV6-1 and TRBJ1-4, with D hard to call. The CDR3 consists of 15 residues. The germline V gene encodes CDR1 MNHNS and CDR2 SASEGT. V lost 1 base and J lost 6, with 12 bases in between. CDR3 nucleotides: TGTGCCAGCAGTGAAGATGGCATCGCCTATGAAAAACTGTTTTTT. This sequence encodes CASSEDGIAYEKLFF.

V is TRBV4-1 and J is TRBJ2-7, with 10 positions matching TRBD1. The CDR3 is 14 amino acids. Germline loops: CDR1 MGHRA, CDR2 YSYEKL. With 5 bases clipped from V and 4 bases from J, the junction kept 5 bases outside the gene matches. CDR3 bases: TGCGCCAGCAGCGCCCCGGGACAGGGGTACGAGCAGTACTTC. It encodes CASSAPGQGYEQYF.

The chain carries TRBV6-5 and TRBJ2-4; the match to TRBD1 covers 11 bases. The germline CDR1 and CDR2 sequences are MNHEY and SVGAGI. The CDR3 is made up of 15 amino acids. J was trimmed by 7 bases and V by 4 bases; bases with no gene match: 6. CDR3 nucleotide sequence: TGTGCCAGCAGTTTCGGACAGGGGGCGATTAACATTCAGTACTTC. Translating gives CASSFGQGAINIQYF.

The genes are TRBV18 and TRBJ2-2, with 8 bases aligning to TRBD1. CDR3 length: 18 residues. CDR1 is KGHSH and CDR2 is LQKENI in the germline V gene. With 0 bases clipped from V and 0 bases from J, the junction kept 6 bases outside the gene matches. The CDR3 loop is CASSPPVPGGPNTGELFF. CDR3 bases: TGTGCCAGCTCACCACCCGTGCCAGGGGGCCCGAACACCGGGGAGCTGTTTTTT.

The J gene is TRBJ2-7, the V gene TRBV28; 9 bases match TRBD1. The junction had 12 bases not matched to a gene; V was cut back by 5 bases and J by 4 bases. CDR3 length equals 16 residues. Germline CDR1 and CDR2: MDHEN and SYDVKM. CDR3 DNA sequence: TGTGCCAGCAGTCCTCAACCGGGACAGGGAGTATACGAGCAGTACTTC. This encodes CASSPQPGQGVYEQYF.

CDR3 coding DNA: TGTGCCAGCAGTTTGCTATACAGGGACGGCACCGGGGAGCTGTTTTTT. It codes for CASSLLYRDGTGELFF. This chain links TRBV28 with TRBJ2-2, with a tentative D call TRBD1 (6 bases). The CDR3 covers 16 residues. Trimming stripped 3 bases from V and 4 bases from J, with 15 bases between. Looked up from germline, CDR1 is MDHEN and CDR2 is SYDVKM. Full variable domain (remainder filled in from reference TRBV28 and TRBJ2-2): DVKVTQSSRYLVKRTGEKVFLECVQDMDHENMFWYRQDPGLGLRLIYFSYDVKMKEKGDIPEGYSVSREKKERFSLILESASTNQTSMYLCASSLLYRDGTGELFFGEGSRLTVL.

V gene TRBV12-5 combines with J gene TRBJ2-3, with 9 bases fitting TRBD2. The CDR3 has 16 amino acids. Per the germline V gene, CDR1 is LGHNT and CDR2 is FRNRAP. V shed 1 base and J 4 bases; nucleotides not matched to a gene: 6. DNA of the CDR3: TGTGCTAGTGGTTTGGATAGCGGGAGAACGGCAGATACGCAGTATTTT. It codes for CASGLDSGRTADTQYF.

This clone has only one observation. The chain employs TRBV6-1 and TRBJ2-3, with 12 bases that match TRBD1. This CDR3 region has 18 residues. V shed 4 bases, J shed 8 bases, and the junction held 16 bases outside the gene matches. Per the germline V gene, CDR1 is MNHNS and CDR2 is SASEGT. The CDR3 loop is CASSADPPGQGASGTQYF. The CDR3 nucleotides are TGTGCCAGCAGTGCAGACCCACCGGGACAGGGGGCATCTGGTACGCAGTATTTT.

This clone was found many times. The V call is TRBV28, the J call TRBJ1-5; possible D gene TRBD1, 6 bases. Germline CDR1 and CDR2: MDHEN and SYDVKM. V was shortened by 3 bases and J by 2 bases, with 20 bases between the two germline ends. This CDR3 region has 18 residues. The CDR3 here is CASSFPPRGGRGNQPQHF. The CDR3 coding sequence is TGTGCCAGCAGTTTCCCCCCCAGGGGAGGGAGGGGCAATCAGCCCCAGCATTTT.

This rearrangement joins TRBV5-1 to TRBJ1-2, with TRBD1 identical over 8 bases. CDR1 and CDR2 (germline): SGHRS, YFSETQ. This CDR3 comprises 14 residues. Losses at the gene ends were 4 bases for V and 8 bases for J; bases not matched to a gene: 10. CDR3: CASSGQGPARGYTF. For the CDR3, the DNA is TGCGCCAGCAGCGGACAGGGCCCCGCTAGGGGCTACACCTTC.

The CDR3 is CSVFSGLAGVEQYF. DNA for the CDR3: TGCAGCGTTTTTTCTGGGCTAGCGGGCGTCGAGCAGTACTTC. The J gene is TRBJ2-7, the V gene TRBV29-1, with 8 bases matching TRBD2. CDR1 is SQVTM and CDR2 is ANQGSEA in the germline V gene. This CDR3 region has 14 residues. V shed 5 bases, J shed 6 bases, and the junction held 12 bases outside the gene matches.